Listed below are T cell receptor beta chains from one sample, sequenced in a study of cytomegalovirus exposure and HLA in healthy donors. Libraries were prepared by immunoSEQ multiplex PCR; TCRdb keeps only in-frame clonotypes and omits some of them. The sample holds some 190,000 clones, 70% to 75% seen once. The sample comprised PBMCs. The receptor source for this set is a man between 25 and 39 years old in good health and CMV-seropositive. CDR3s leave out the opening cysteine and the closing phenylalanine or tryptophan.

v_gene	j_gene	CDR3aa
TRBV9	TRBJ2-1	ASTGGDRVGNEQF
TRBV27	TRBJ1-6	ASSLGTGVFGSPLH
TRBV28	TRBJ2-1	ASSFGLGSNEQF
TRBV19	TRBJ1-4	ASSPRRGTGIGEKLF
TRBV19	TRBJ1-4	ASSMRANEKLF
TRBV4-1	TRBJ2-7	ASSWRTGGMYEQY
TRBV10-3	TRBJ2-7	AISGILGQGISEQY
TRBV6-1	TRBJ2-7	ASSRSDEQY
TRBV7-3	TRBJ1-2	ASSRSTGQGYT
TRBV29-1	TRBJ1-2	SAGGQENYGYT
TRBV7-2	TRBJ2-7	ASSGQTSGGAAQY
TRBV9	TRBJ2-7	ASSVRTGGENEQY
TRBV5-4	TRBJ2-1	ASSIQTSGDYNEQF
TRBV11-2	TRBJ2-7	ASSLGRGASPYEQY
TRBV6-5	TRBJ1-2	ASTGTGWRGGYT
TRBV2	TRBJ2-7	ASSPTPTGGGYEQY
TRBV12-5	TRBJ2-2	ASGGLRELGTGELF
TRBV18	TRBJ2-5	ASSPISRGETQY
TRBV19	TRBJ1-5	ASSIARQNSNQPQH
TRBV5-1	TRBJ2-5	ASSGPAGIEEQY
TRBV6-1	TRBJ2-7	ASWRGSSYEQY
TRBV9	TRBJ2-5	ASSEGTGQETQY
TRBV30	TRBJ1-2	AWSEPNRGPRYGYT
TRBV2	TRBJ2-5	ASSVTGQETQY
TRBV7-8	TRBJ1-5	ASSLDRGKGNQPQH
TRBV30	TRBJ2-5	AWSVGAGEETQY
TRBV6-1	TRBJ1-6	ASSIRTGYNSPLH
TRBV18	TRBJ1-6	ASSPDISDSPLH
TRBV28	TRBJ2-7	ASRKGAGPYEQY
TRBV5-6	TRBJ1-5	ASSLRDRVSNQPQH
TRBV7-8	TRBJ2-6	ASSLAGGEVPGANVLT
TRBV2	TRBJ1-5	ASSEEGTGGGNQPQH
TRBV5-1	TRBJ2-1	ASSERGGGEQF
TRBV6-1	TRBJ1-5	ASSLRGANQPQH
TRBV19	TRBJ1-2	ATRTGGYGYT